The 27 T cell receptor beta chains below were found in one sample sequenced in a study of T cells in Graves' hyperthyroidism and ophthalmopathy (dated by TCRdb to between 2018 and 2021). Receptor libraries were prepared by multiplex PCR. TCRdb lists the instrument as Illumina HiSeq 2000. The TCR beta CDR3 regions were amplified from the RNA transcripts. The TCR CDR3 was subjected to a first round of RT-PCR using the HTBI primer set and the Qiagen OneStep RT-PCR kit. Using fastp at Q25 and MiXCR, TCRdb reprocessed the public reads and kept productive beta chains. Entries are consolidated by CDR3 protein sequence, retaining the most common genes and DNA. Within this sample are around 340,000 distinct CDR3 sequences, with 21% of them counted one time only. The ten most abundant clones make up less than 65% of the sample. The sample consisted of blood. Receptors originate from a woman in her 50s with Graves' hyperthyroidism.

This clonotype was seen at least ten times. The chain couples TRBV28 to TRBJ2-1, with D unresolved. The ends were cut back, 2 bases at V and 6 bases at J, with 5 bases in the middle. Germline CDR1 MDHEN, CDR2 SYDVKM. This CDR3 is 12 amino acids long. CDR3 protein: CASSLPFNEQFF. In DNA, the CDR3 is TGTGCCAGCAGTTTACCCTTCAATGAGCAGTTCTTC.

This clonotype was seen ten or more times. The CDR3 DNA is TGTGCCAGCAGCCTGGGGGGGGCAGGTGGCAATCAGCCCCAGCATTTT. This codes for CASSLGGAGGNQPQHF. The V call is TRBV3-1, the J call TRBJ1-5, with D possibly TRBD1 on 6 matching bases. The CDR3 extends over 16 amino acids. The V end was cut by 4 bases, the J end by 2 bases, with 15 bases between. In germline, CDR1 is LGHDT, CDR2 YNNKEL (reference sequence).

This clonotype was counted ten times or more. J is TRBJ2-7 and V is TRBV29-1; D gene uncertain. This CDR3 region has 16 residues. V shed 1 base and J shed 4 bases, with 20 bases lying between them. Per germline, CDR1 SQVTM and CDR2 ANQGSEA. The CDR3 protein is CSVEVGSGKGWYEQYF. CDR3 DNA sequence: TGCAGCGTTGAAGTAGGTTCCGGAAAAGGGTGGTACGAGCAGTACTTC.

This clonotype was seen many times. The J gene is TRBJ2-5, the V gene TRBV6-6, with 7 positions matching TRBD2. This CDR3 has 16 amino acids. V lost 0 bases, J lost 5 bases, and 9 bases stayed unmatched. Germline V gene lookup returns CDR1 MNHNY and CDR2 SVGAGI (reference sequence). The CDR3, as DNA: TGTGCCAGCAGTTACTCGACGGGAGGATTGGGGGAGACCCAGTACTTC. Amino acid sequence: CASSYSTGGLGETQYF.

This clonotype showed up many times. J is TRBJ2-2 and V is TRBV18, with a tentative D call TRBD1 (6 bases). Germline V gene sequence: CDR1 KGHSH, CDR2 LQKENI. Trimming pared 3 bases from V and 5 bases from J, leaving 13 bases between. This CDR3 is 15 amino acids long. CDR3 bases: TGTGCCAGCTCACCGCCGGGACACACAACCGGGGAGCTGTTTTTT. It specifies CASSPPGHTTGELFF.

The chain is built from TRBV7-3 and TRBJ2-7; 11 nucleotides line up with TRBD2. Trimming removed 3 bases from V and 0 bases from J; junction bases left unmatched: 1. CDR1 and CDR2 from the germline V gene are SGHTA and FQGTGA. There are 15 residues in the CDR3. CDR3 sequence (DNA): TGTGCCAGCAGCTTGGGACTAGCGGACTCCTACGAGCAGTACTTC. Translating gives CASSLGLADSYEQYF. Based on the CDR3 plus reference TRBV7-3 and TRBJ2-7, the full variable domain is GAGVSQTPSNKVTEKGKYVELRCDPISGHTALYWYRQSLGQGPEFLIYFQGTGAADDSGLPNDRFFAVRPEGSVSTLKIQRTERGDSAVYLCASSLGLADSYEQYFGPGTRLTVT.

This clonotype was counted ten times or more. J is TRBJ2-5 and V is TRBV2; TRBD2 aligns across 8 bases. This CDR3 spans 13 amino acids. The germline V gene encodes CDR1 SNHLY and CDR2 FYNNEI. The junction had 1 base not matched to a gene; V was cut back by 3 bases and J by 4 bases. The CDR3 here is CASSEGLGETQYF. CDR3 DNA sequence: TGTGCCAGCAGTGAGGGACTAGGAGAGACCCAGTACTTC. The entire variable domain, with the rest obtained from reference TRBV2 and TRBJ2-5, is as follows: EPEVTQTPSHQVTQMGQEVILRCVPISNHLYFYWYRQILGQKVEFLVSFYNNEISEKSEIFDDQFSVERPDGSNFTLKIRSTKLEDSAMYFCASSEGLGETQYFGPGTRLLVL.

This clonotype was counted many times. The V call is TRBV18, the J call TRBJ1-1; D is unresolved. The V gene's germline CDR1 is KGHSH and CDR2 LQKENI. V lost 2 bases, J lost 8 bases, and 9 bases lay in between. The CDR3 runs 12 residues. This CDR3 is CASSPGSGEAFF. The CDR3 DNA reads as TGTGCCAGCTCACCAGGATCCGGGGAAGCTTTCTTT.

The sample holds many counts of this clonotype. The V gene is TRBV20-1, the J gene TRBJ1-1; D is possibly TRBD1 (5 bases). This CDR3 spans 14 amino acids. Trimming left V 2 bases short and J 6 bases short, with 16 bases between. CDR1 DFQATT and CDR2 SNEGSKA come from the germline V gene (reference sequence). CDR3 loop: CSARIGHFGAEAFF. The CDR3 coding sequence is TGCAGTGCTAGAATCGGACACTTCGGGGCTGAAGCTTTCTTT.

For this clonotype: This may stem from a read error, because a much larger clone lies one nucleotide away. The chain couples TRBV6-2 or TRBV6-3 to TRBJ2-1, with a possible D match to TRBD2 (7 bases). The end of the DNA fits TRBJ2-7 better, so the J call may be wrong. This CDR3 has 16 residues. Germline V gene data show CDR1 as MNHEY and CDR2 as SVGEGT. For the CDR3, the DNA is TGTGCCAGCAGTTACAGGGGGGGGAGCTCCTACAATGAGCAGTACTTC. This translates into CASSYRGGSSYNEQYF.

This clonotype was recorded many times. The chain is built from TRBV28 and TRBJ2-5; TRBD2 agrees at 12 bases. V lost 6 bases to trimming and J lost 2 bases; unmatched junction nucleotides: 10. Germline CDR1 and CDR2: MDHEN and SYDVKM. This CDR3 spans 17 amino acids. CDR3 sequence reads: CASSTTRTSGIQETQYF. Written as DNA, the CDR3 is TGTGCCAGCAGCACTACCCGGACTAGCGGGATTCAAGAGACCCAGTACTTC.

The genes are TRBV29-1 and TRBJ1-6, with D perhaps matching TRBD1 (5 bases). Germline CDR1 and CDR2: SQVTM and ANQGSEA. Trimming removed 7 bases from V and 0 bases from J, with 10 bases in between. The CDR3 totals 14 residues. CDR3 sequence reads: CSGKDSSYNSPLHF. The CDR3 DNA reads TGCAGCGGGAAAGACAGCTCCTATAATTCACCCCTCCACTTT.

This clonotype was detected only a few times. CDR3 protein: CASSRGAGPLHF. In DNA, the CDR3 is TGTGCCAGCAGTAGGGGGGCTGGGCCCCTCCACTTT. The V call is TRBV28, the J call TRBJ1-6; possible D gene TRBD1, 6 bases. The CDR3 length is 12 residues. V gave up 5 bases and J gave up 13 bases, with 12 bases separating them. Germline loops: CDR1 MDHEN, CDR2 SYDVKM. The variable domain in full, completed from reference TRBV28 and TRBJ1-6, reads DVKVTQSSRYLVKRTGEKVFLECVQDMDHENMFWYRQDPGLGLRLIYFSYDVKMKEKGDIPEGYSVSREKKERFSLILESASTNQTSMYLCASSRGAGPLHFGNGTRLTVT.

This clonotype was seen ten or more times. The chain combines TRBV6-1 with TRBJ1-1; 8 positions match TRBD1. The CDR3 has 14 residues. Germline V gene sequence: CDR1 MNHNS, CDR2 SASEGT. Germline trimming cut 5 bases from V and 1 base from J; bases unmatched to any gene: 3. The CDR3 DNA sequence: TGTGCCAGCAGTCCAGGGGGCGCGAACACTGAAGCTTTCTTT. Protein: CASSPGGANTEAFF.

This clonotype was detected ten times or more. Written as DNA, the CDR3 is TGTGCCAGCAGCCCCTTTTACAGGGGCTCAGATACGCAGTATTTT. Its translation: CASSPFYRGSDTQYF. The genes are TRBV3-1 and TRBJ2-3; 7 bases fit TRBD1. The CDR3 has 15 amino acids. V was clipped by 4 bases and J by 4 bases; unmatched bases: 8. Germline V gives CDR1 LGHDT, CDR2 YNNKEL (reference sequence).

The chain couples TRBV20-1 to TRBJ2-1, with 10 bases lining up with TRBD2. V was pared by 5 bases and J by 5 bases, with 3 bases of the junction left unmatched. The CDR3 is made up of 13 amino acids. CDR1 and CDR2 (germline): DFQATT, SNEGSKA (reference sequence). CDR3 region: CSAGTSVNNEQFF. Here the CDR3 DNA reads TGCAGTGCTGGGACTAGCGTAAACAATGAGCAGTTCTTC.

The sample holds a few counts of this clonotype. The J gene is TRBJ1-2, the V gene TRBV29-1; D not resolved. The CDR3 runs 11 residues. Per the germline V gene, CDR1 is SQVTM and CDR2 is ANQGSEA. V gave up 7 bases and J gave up 4 bases, with 10 bases separating them. As DNA, the CDR3 is TGCAGCGCGTCTGTCGGCTATGGCTACACCTTC. Translation gives CSASVGYGYTF.

The V gene is TRBV5-1, the J gene TRBJ2-1, with 10 positions matching TRBD2. V lost 10 bases to trimming and J lost 8 bases; unmatched junction nucleotides: 33. The CDR3 totals 21 residues. The germline V gene has CDR1 SGHRS and CDR2 YFSETQ. CDR3 protein: CASNGDPGAGGHYYHRDEQFF. DNA for the CDR3: TGCGCCTCAAACGGGGATCCGGGAGCGGGAGGGCACTATTACCACCGGGATGAGCAGTTCTTC.

A word on this clonotype: The conserved phenylalanine or tryptophan normally closing the CDR3 is absent here, so this likely arose from a read error. This chain uses TRBV15 with TRBJ1-1, with 7 nucleotides matching TRBD1. Germline CDR1 reads LNHNV; CDR2 reads YYDKDF (reference sequence). V lost 0 bases, J lost 2 bases, and 3 bases stayed unmatched. The CDR3 length is 15 residues. The chain's CDR3 is CATSRDRQGNTEAFV. The CDR3 DNA reads TGTGCCACCAGCAGAGACCGACAGGGAAACACTGAAGCTTTCGTT.

As to this clonotype: A single base separates this from a much larger clone, so it may be a read error. CDR3 sequence (DNA): TGTGCCAGCAGTCCGGGACAGAGCACAGATACGCAGTATTTT. It translates to CASSPGQSTDTQYF. This rearrangement joins TRBV2 to TRBJ2-3, with 7 bases lining up with TRBD1. Trimming cost V 5 bases and J 0 bases; bases outside gene matches: 2. From germline, CDR1 is SNHLY and CDR2 FYNNEI. The CDR3 runs 14 residues.

This sequence joins TRBV5-1 and TRBJ2-3, with TRBD1 matching over 9 bases. Germline CDR1 reads SGHRS; CDR2 reads YFSETQ. The CDR3 is made up of 14 amino acids. V shed 4 bases, J shed 5 bases, and the junction held 5 bases outside the gene matches. CDR3 region: CASSPETGGDTQYF. The DNA of the CDR3 is TGCGCCAGCAGCCCGGAGACAGGGGGAGATACGCAGTATTTT. Supplemented by reference TRBV5-1 and TRBJ2-3, the full variable domain reads KAGVTQTPRYLIKTRGQQVTLSCSPISGHRSVSWYQQTPGQGLQFLFEYFSETQRNKGNFPGRFSGRQFSNSRSEMNVSTLELGDSALYLCASSPETGGDTQYFGPGTRLTVL.

The table lists this clonotype with many counts. The germline gene is not matched at one end of the junction; a read error may be the cause. V usage is TRBV11-2 and J usage is TRBJ2-4; weak D call: TRBD1 (5 bases). Germline CDR1 reads SGHAT; CDR2 reads FQNNGV. This CDR3 is built from 15 residues. This CDR3 reads CASSLSDSSKNIQCF. The CDR3 nucleotides are TGTGCCAGCAGCTTATCTGACAGTTCCAAAAACATTCAGTGCTTC.

The table lists this clonotype with many counts. CDR3 DNA sequence: TGTGCCAGTAGGGGTAGCTCCACGCGGGGCTACACCTTC. This encodes CASRGSSTRGYTF. V usage is TRBV12-3 or TRBV12-4 and J usage is TRBJ1-2; D is perhaps TRBD1 (5 bases). The CDR3 is made up of 13 amino acids. The ends were cut back, 9 bases at V and 8 bases at J, with 19 bases in the middle.

This clonotype was seen many times. The genes are TRBV6-1 and TRBJ1-4, with D unresolved. With 6 bases removed from V and 0 bases from J, the gap between germline ends came to 8 bases. Germline CDR1 MNHNS, CDR2 SASEGT. The CDR3 runs to 14 residues. This CDR3 is CASRYTATNEKLFF. In nucleotides, the CDR3 is TGTGCCAGCAGATACACTGCAACTAATGAAAAACTGTTTTTT.

The rearrangement joins TRBV15 to TRBJ2-1; a possible D gene is TRBD1 (5 bases). The germline V gene encodes CDR1 LNHNV and CDR2 YYDKDF (reference sequence). The CDR3 contains 16 residues. V dropped 1 base and J dropped 4 bases, with 14 bases sitting between them. CDR3 coding DNA: TGTGCCACCAGCAGAGCCGCAGGGCGGACATACAATGAGCAGTTCTTC. Protein product: CATSRAAGRTYNEQFF.

The sample holds many counts of this clonotype. The rearrangement uses TRBV7-3 and TRBJ2-3, with D perhaps matching TRBD2 (6 bases). V was trimmed by 5 bases and J by 5 bases, leaving 11 bases between them. CDR1 and CDR2 from the germline V gene are SGHTA and FQGTGA. The CDR3 length is 13 residues. For the CDR3, the DNA is TGTGCCAGCAGCCAGACTAGGGGAGATACGCAGTATTTT. Its translation: CASSQTRGDTQYF.

About this clonotype itself: A clone one base away is much larger, so this may be a read error. The V gene is TRBV5-1, the J gene TRBJ2-5; perhaps D is TRBD1 or TRBD2 (5 bases each). Per germline, CDR1 SGHRS and CDR2 YFSETQ. The CDR3 is 13 residues long. V was trimmed by 7 bases and J by 0 bases, leaving 10 bases between them. CDR3 sequence: CASGWGHQETQYF. CDR3 DNA sequence: TGCGCCAGCGGGTGGGGACACCAAGAGACCCAGTACTTC.